A selection of T cell receptor beta chains follows, all from one sample in a study of OX40 agonist ivuxolimab in advanced cancers. TCRdb's table, derived via immunoSEQ multiplex PCR, lists solely in-frame clones and lacks some. The data show roughly 80,000 clones, around 87% seen once. This sample comprised CD4+ or CD8+ T cells sorted from blood, obtained in a trial of the OX40 agonist ivuxolimab. Source of these receptors: an adult with an advanced solid tumor such as melanoma, head and neck, liver or kidney cancer. Both conserved end residues are part of each CDR3. D genes are given only for firm matches. Expanded clones get a size class; other rows say once, few or many, or leave the size out.

v_gene	abundance	j_gene	d_gene	CDR3nt	CDR3aa
TRBV29-1	-	TRBJ2-2	-	TGCAGCGTACGGTCGGGGGGGGAGCTGTTTTTT	CSVRSGGELFF
TRBV5-1	few	TRBJ1-6	-	TGCGCCAGCATGGTAGGAGATAATAATTCACCCCTCCACTTT	CASMVGDNNSPLHF
TRBV14	-	TRBJ2-1	-	TGTGCCAGCAGCCCTTTTACCGATGAGCAGTTCTTC	CASSPFTDEQFF
TRBV5-1	-	TRBJ2-1	TRBD1	TGCGCCAGCAGCCTTCCGGGACAGCAGATGAATGAGCAGTTCTTC	CASSLPGQQMNEQFF
TRBV5-4	-	TRBJ1-2	TRBD1	TGTGCCAGCAGCTCCTTGGACAGGGCACCTTTCCTTGGTTCGTTC	CASSSLDRAPFLGSF
TRBV5-4	-	TRBJ2-5	-	TGTGCCAGCAGCCTTCTGACGTACCAAGAGACCCAGTACTTC	CASSLLTYQETQYF
TRBV5-1	-	TRBJ2-3	TRBD1	TGCGCCAGCGGACAGGACCCCTCTAGCACAGATACGCAGTATTTT	CASGQDPSSTDTQYF
TRBV11-1	once	TRBJ1-1	-	TGTGCCAGCACAAGGACGGGGAACACTGAAGCTTTCTTT	CASTRTGNTEAFF
TRBV10-3	-	TRBJ1-5	-	TGTGCCATCAGTAAGCAGTATAGCAATCAGCCCCAGCATTTT	CAISKQYSNQPQHF
TRBV4-1	-	TRBJ2-3	TRBD2	TGCGCCAGCAGCCGGGAGGGCGGTGCCGGAGGAGATACGCAGTATTTT	CASSREGGAGGDTQYF
TRBV18	-	TRBJ2-1	-	TGTGCCAGCTCACCACCGTGGGGCAATGAGCAGTTCTTC	CASSPPWGNEQFF
TRBV7-6	-	TRBJ2-2	-	TGTGCCAGCAGCCCTCAGGGCTCCGGGGAGCTGTTTTTT	CASSPQGSGELFF
TRBV7-2	-	TRBJ1-1	-	TGTGCCAGCAGCCTATTTATCGTGGGGGCAGGGACTGAAGCTTTCTTT	CASSLFIVGAGTEAFF
TRBV5-4	-	TRBJ2-1	-	TGTGCCAGCAGCTTTTTTCAGCGAACCTCCTACAATGAGCAGTTCTTC	CASSFFQRTSYNEQFF
TRBV2	-	TRBJ2-5	TRBD2	TGTGCCAGCAGTGCCAACGGGGGGGCGGGAGAGACCCAGTACTTC	CASSANGGAGETQYF
TRBV4-3	-	TRBJ1-1	-	TGCGCCAGCAGCCAAGATACCAGGGTGTACACTGAAGCTTTCTTT	CASSQDTRVYTEAFF
TRBV7-7	-	TRBJ2-2	TRBD1	TGTGCCAGCCGCCGGGACAGGGGTACCGGCGGGGAGCTGTTTTTT	CASRRDRGTGGELFF
TRBV7-8	-	TRBJ1-6	-	TGTGCCAGCGGGCCTATCGAGGCTACTTCACCCCTCCACTTT	CASGPIEATSPLHF
TRBV7-3	-	TRBJ2-2	TRBD2	TGTGCCAGCAGCCACACTAGCGGGAGGGGGACCGGGGAGCTGTTTTTT	CASSHTSGRGTGELFF
TRBV19	-	TRBJ1-2	-	TGTGTCAGTAGTATCTGGCAGGGTAGAGGACACTATGGCTACACCTTC	CVSSIWQGRGHYGYTF
TRBV7-9	-	TRBJ1-5	TRBD1	TGTGCCAGCAGCTACGGGACAGGAGTCAATCAGCCCCAGCATTTT	CASSYGTGVNQPQHF
TRBV5-5	-	TRBJ1-5	-	TGTGCCAGCAGCCCCGGGTGGGATCAGCCCCAGCATTTT	CASSPGWDQPQHF
TRBV28	-	TRBJ2-7	-	TGTGCCATCCAAAAAGGGGGGTACGAGCAGTACTTC	CAIQKGGYEQYF
TRBV9	-	TRBJ2-1	TRBD2	TGTGCCAGCAGCGTAGGGACTAGCGGGGAGCAGTTCTTC	CASSVGTSGEQFF
TRBV5-1	-	TRBJ2-2	-	TGCGCCAGCAGCGGGAGGGGGACTATAGACACCGGGGAGCTGTTTTTT	CASSGRGTIDTGELFF
TRBV11-3	-	TRBJ2-3	-	TGTGCCAGCAGCTTAGGAGTGGGCACAGATACGCAGTATTTT	CASSLGVGTDTQYF
TRBV7-8	-	TRBJ2-7	-	TGTGCCAGCAGTCCAAGCGGAAGCTCCTACGAGCAGTACTTC	CASSPSGSSYEQYF
TRBV9	-	TRBJ1-2	TRBD1	TGTGCCAGCAGCACGCGCCGGGACAGGAGTTTCCCTAACTATGGCTACACCTTC	CASSTRRDRSFPNYGYTF
TRBV11-1	-	TRBJ2-1	TRBD2	TGTGCCAGCTACCACCTGGCGGGAGGAGGCTCCTACAATGAGCAGTTCTTC	CASYHLAGGGSYNEQFF
TRBV5-1	-	TRBJ1-3	-	TGCGCCAGCAGCTCGGAAAACACCATATATTTT	CASSSENTIYF
TRBV7-3	-	TRBJ2-7	TRBD1	TGTGCCAGCAGCTTAAAAGGGACAGGGAACCACGAGCAGTACTTC	CASSLKGTGNHEQYF
TRBV18	-	TRBJ1-4	-	TGTGCCAGCTCACCGGCGGCGGGTGAAAAACTGTTTTTT	CASSPAAGEKLFF
TRBV7-2	-	TRBJ2-3	TRBD1	TGTGCCAGCAGCATTGGGACAGTCACAGATACGCAGTATTTT	CASSIGTVTDTQYF
TRBV5-1	-	TRBJ2-5	-	TGCGCCAGCAGCTTGGTGGTCTCCCAAGAGACCCAGTACTTC	CASSLVVSQETQYF
TRBV7-9	-	TRBJ2-5	TRBD2	TGTGCCAGCAGCTCCTCCCGGACTAGCGGAGGGGCCCGAGAGACCCAGTACTTC	CASSSSRTSGGARETQYF
TRBV30	-	TRBJ1-1	-	TGTGCCTGGAGTGGGGGTGGGCGCACCACTGAAGCTTTCTTT	CAWSGGGRTTEAFF
TRBV6-1	-	TRBJ2-1	TRBD1	TGTGCCAGCAGTCCAACACAGGGGTACAATGAGCAGTTCTTC	CASSPTQGYNEQFF
TRBV5-6	once	TRBJ1-5	TRBD1	TGTGCCAGCAGCTCGCTCCGGGACAGATATCAGCCCCAGCATTTT	CASSSLRDRYQPQHF
TRBV5-1	-	TRBJ2-5	TRBD1	TGCGCCAGCAGCTTGACAGGGGGTCACCAAGAGACCCAGTACTTC	CASSLTGGHQETQYF
TRBV7-2	-	TRBJ1-1	-	TGTGCCAGCAGCTACCTCGGGGGGAACACTGAAGCTTTCTTT	CASSYLGGNTEAFF
TRBV28	-	TRBJ2-1	-	TGTGCCAGCAGTCTATCCGGGACTCCCCTCTACAATGAGCAGTTCTTC	CASSLSGTPLYNEQFF
TRBV18	-	TRBJ1-3	-	TGTGCCAGCTCACCACTCGGCCCCACGGGACCCCGCTCTGGAAACACCATATATTTT	CASSPLGPTGPRSGNTIYF
TRBV29-1	-	TRBJ2-7	TRBD2	TGCAGCGTTGTAGCGGGGTCCTACGAGCAGTACTTC	CSVVAGSYEQYF
TRBV5-1	-	TRBJ2-5	TRBD2	TGCGCCAGCAGTTTGGGGACTAGCGGAGAGACCCAGTACTTC	CASSLGTSGETQYF
TRBV6-5	-	TRBJ1-1	-	TGTGCCAGCAGTTACTCGGGGACAAAAGACAAAGCTTTCTTT	CASSYSGTKDKAFF
TRBV5-6	-	TRBJ1-1	TRBD1	TGTGCCAGCAGCTGGACAGGGGCCCGGTATACTGAAGCTTTCTTT	CASSWTGARYTEAFF